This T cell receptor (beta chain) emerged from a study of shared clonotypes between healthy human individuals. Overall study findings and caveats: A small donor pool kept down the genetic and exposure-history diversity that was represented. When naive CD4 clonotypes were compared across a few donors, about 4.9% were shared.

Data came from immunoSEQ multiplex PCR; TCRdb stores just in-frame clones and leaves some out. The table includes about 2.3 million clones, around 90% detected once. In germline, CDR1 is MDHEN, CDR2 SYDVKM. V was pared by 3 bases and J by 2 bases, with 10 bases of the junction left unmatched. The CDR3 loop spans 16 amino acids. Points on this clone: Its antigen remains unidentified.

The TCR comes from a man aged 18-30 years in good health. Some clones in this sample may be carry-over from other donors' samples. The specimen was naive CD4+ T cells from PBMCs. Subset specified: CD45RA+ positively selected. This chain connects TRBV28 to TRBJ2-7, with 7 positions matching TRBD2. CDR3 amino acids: CASSLGTSGNTYEQYF. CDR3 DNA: TGTGCCAGCAGTTTGGGGACGAGCGGGAACACCTACGAGCAGTACTTC. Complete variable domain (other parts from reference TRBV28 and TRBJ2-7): DVKVTQSSRYLVKRTGEKVFLECVQDMDHENMFWYRQDPGLGLRLIYFSYDVKMKEKGDIPEGYSVSREKKERFSLILESASTNQTSMYLCASSLGTSGNTYEQYFGPGTRLTVT.